A selection of T cell receptor beta chains follows, all from one sample in a study of control samples from healthy donors and cancer patients. The protocol was immunoSEQ multiplex PCR, while the TCRdb copy is restricted to in-frame clones and leaves out a portion. The sample contains about 130,000 clones, around 90% of which appear only once. The sequencing sample was made of blood. These TCRs come from a man between 35 and 55 years old in good health. Each CDR3 is given with its conserved first and last residue. The order of the fields is D gene, clone size, V gene, J gene, CDR3 DNA, CDR3 protein. A D gene is named only where the DNA matches it firmly. Clone size is stated in some rows and not others, as once, few, many or a class when expanded.

>-|-|TRBV29-1|TRBJ1-1
TGCAGCGTAGGATACGGGGCCATCACTGAAGCTTTCTTT
CSVGYGAITEAFF
>TRBD1|-|TRBV5-1|TRBJ2-2
TGCGCCAGCAGCCGGGACAGAATGGCCGGGGAGCTGTTTTTT
CASSRDRMAGELFF
>-|-|TRBV19|TRBJ1-5
TGTGCCGGTACCTCCGGTGACAGAATTCAGCCCCAGCATTTT
CAGTSGDRIQPQHF
>-|-|TRBV19|TRBJ1-1
TGTGCCAGTAGTAGTCAACGGAAGTTGAACACTGAAGCTTTCTTT
CASSSQRKLNTEAFF
>-|-|TRBV19|TRBJ1-1
TGTGCCAGTAGACGGGGAGGGGCAGTGAACACTGAAGCTTTCTTT
CASRRGGAVNTEAFF
>-|-|TRBV18|TRBJ2-1
TGTGCCAGCTCACCACTAGGCGGCACCGCTAAAAATGAGCAGTTCTTC
CASSPLGGTAKNEQFF
>-|-|TRBV5-1|TRBJ2-1
TGCGCCAGCAGCTCTCCGTCGGGGGCAGGTGAGCAGTTCTTC
CASSSPSGAGEQFF
>-|-|TRBV5-1|TRBJ1-2
TGCGCCAGCAGCTTGGGGACAGAAGGCTACACCTTC
CASSLGTEGYTF
>TRBD2|-|TRBV7-9|TRBJ2-1
TGTGCCAGCAGCTTAGTGTCCCTAGCGGGGGTTGAGCAGTTCTTC
CASSLVSLAGVEQFF
>-|-|TRBV7-3|TRBJ2-2
TGTGCCAGCAGCTTGGACGGTTCGAACACCGGGGAGCTGTTTTTT
CASSLDGSNTGELFF
>TRBD1|-|TRBV19|TRBJ2-1
TGTGCCAGTAGTCTAGACAGGGGGTCCTACAATGAGCAGTTCTTC
CASSLDRGSYNEQFF
>-|-|TRBV5-1|TRBJ2-3
TGCGCCAGCAGCGCGCAGAGTTTGGGGGATACGCAGTATTTT
CASSAQSLGDTQYF
>TRBD2|-|TRBV28|TRBJ2-7
TGTGCCAGCAGTTTGGCCGGGGGGAACTACGAGCAGTACTTC
CASSLAGGNYEQYF
>TRBD2|-|TRBV19|TRBJ2-4
TGTGCCAGTAGCACCGGGGCCCGGGAGGACATTCAGTACTTC
CASSTGAREDIQYF
>-|-|TRBV6-1|TRBJ1-2
TGTGCCAGCAGTGAGGCGCACTATGGCTACACCTTC
CASSEAHYGYTF
>-|few|TRBV18|TRBJ1-1
TGTGCCAGCTCACCTTTCGAAAGCGGCACTGAAGCTTTCTTT
CASSPFESGTEAFF
>TRBD2|-|TRBV10-3|TRBJ2-3
TGTGCCATCAGTGATGCGAGGGCGGGGGGGAAAACTTCAGATACGCAGTATTTT
CAISDARAGGKTSDTQYF
>-|-|TRBV7-8|TRBJ2-1
TGTGCCAGCAGTTCGAGGCCCTTTGAGGGTTCCTACAATGAGCAGTTCTTC
CASSSRPFEGSYNEQFF
>-|-|TRBV6-5|TRBJ1-2
TGTGCCAGCAGTCTCGGTGGGAGGCGGGGGAATGGCTACACCTTC
CASSLGGRRGNGYTF
>TRBD2|-|TRBV6-5|TRBJ2-5
TGTGCCAGCAGTTTTGTTCTAGCGGGGGGGCGAGAGACCCAGTACTTC
CASSFVLAGGRETQYF
>TRBD2|-|TRBV4-1|TRBJ2-7
TGCGCCAGCACCCGGACAACTAGCGGGGCCTACGAGCAGTACTTC
CASTRTTSGAYEQYF
>-|-|TRBV4-1|TRBJ1-4
TGCGCCAGCAGCCATTATCCTGGGGCCTCCACCACAACTAATGAAAAACTGTTTTTT
CASSHYPGASTTTNEKLFF
>-|-|TRBV7-9|TRBJ1-4
TGTGCCAGCAGCTCCTCCGGGTATGGAAATGAAAAACTGTTTTTT
CASSSSGYGNEKLFF
>TRBD2|-|TRBV27|TRBJ2-2
TGTGCCAGCAGTCCGACTAGCGGGGGGACCGGGGAGCTGTTTTTT
CASSPTSGGTGELFF
>-|-|TRBV2|TRBJ1-1
TGTGCCAGCACCGGCCAGGGGATTGAAGCTTTCTTT
CASTGQGIEAFF
>-|once|TRBV30|TRBJ1-2
TGTGCCTGGAGTTCGCCGGGGGGGTATGGCTACACCTTC
CAWSSPGGYGYTF
>-|once|TRBV18|TRBJ2-7
TGTGCCAGCTCACCAAAAGCAGGGGGGACCTACGAGCAGTACTTC
CASSPKAGGTYEQYF
>-|-|TRBV21-1|TRBJ2-7
TGTGCCAGCAGCAAAGGAAGGAAGGGACAGGGCCCAACCCTACTAGCGGGGGGCTCCTACGAGCAGTACTTC
CASSKGRKGQGPTLLAGGSYEQYF
>-|once|TRBV4-1|TRBJ2-3
TGCGCCAGCAGCCAAGATTTCGACTTCACAGATACGCAGTATTTT
CASSQDFDFTDTQYF
>TRBD2|-|TRBV3-1/TRBV3-2|TRBJ2-1
TGTGCCAGCAGCCCCAGCGGGGGGGCTGGGCAGGAGCAGTTCTTC
CASSPSGGAGQEQFF
>TRBD2|once|TRBV27|TRBJ2-5
TGTGCCAGCAGTCTAGCGGGGGCCCAAGAGACCCAGTACTTC
CASSLAGAQETQYF
>-|-|TRBV10-2|TRBJ1-6
TGCGCCAGCAGAACGGGGAGTAATTCACCCCTCCACTTT
CASRTGSNSPLHF
>-|-|TRBV2|TRBJ1-3
TGTGCCAGCCTGACGGCAATAAGCTCTGGAAACACCATATATTTT
CASLTAISSGNTIYF
>TRBD1|-|TRBV2|TRBJ2-6
TGTGCCAGCAGTGAAGCGCTTGGACAGGGGGCCGGGGCCAACGTCCTGACTTTC
CASSEALGQGAGANVLTF
>TRBD1|-|TRBV3-1/TRBV3-2|TRBJ2-1
TGTGCCAGCAGCCAGGGGACAGGGATTGAGCAGTTCTTC
CASSQGTGIEQFF
>-|-|TRBV6-5|TRBJ1-3
TGTGCCAGCAATTACGCTTTTGGAAACACCATATATTTT
CASNYAFGNTIYF
>TRBD1|-|TRBV30|TRBJ1-4
TGTGCCTGGAGTGAATGGACAGGGGAAACTAATGAAAAACTGTTTTTT
CAWSEWTGETNEKLFF
>-|-|TRBV27|TRBJ1-2
TGTGCCAGCAGTCTAACAGGGACCCACTATGGCTACACCTTC
CASSLTGTHYGYTF
>-|-|TRBV6-5|TRBJ2-3
TGTGCCAGCAGGACGGGGGCCTGGACAGATACGCAGTATTTT
CASRTGAWTDTQYF
>TRBD1|once|TRBV5-1|TRBJ1-1
TGCGCCAGCAGTAGGGGGGACAGGACGGCGACTGAAGCTTTCTTT
CASSRGDRTATEAFF
>-|-|TRBV6-5|TRBJ2-7
TGTGCCAGCAGGAACTCCGGAGGTAACGAGCAGTACTTC
CASRNSGGNEQYF